Following are 25 T cell receptor beta chains from one sample sequenced in a study of blood T cell repertoires in COVID-19. Sequenced by immunoSEQ multiplex PCR; TCRdb stores in-frame clones only, minus some. The sample holds roughly 43,000 clones, about four fifths seen once. Sequences were obtained from peripheral blood. These receptors were collected from a woman aged 60-75 years with acute or convalescent COVID-19.

In this sample, this clone turned up a few times. The chain joins TRBV10-3 to TRBJ2-2; possible D gene TRBD2, 5 bases. CDR3 size: 13 residues. V dropped 7 bases and J dropped 7 bases, with 13 bases sitting between them. In germline, CDR1 is ENHRY, CDR2 SYGVKD. The DNA for the CDR3 is TGTGCCATCACTCCACAAGGAGGCGGGGAGCTGTTTTTT. Translation gives CAITPQGGGELFF.

This chain joins TRBV20-1 and TRBJ1-1, with D hard to call. V gave up 2 bases and J gave up 6 bases, with 7 bases separating them. CDR3 length equals 11 residues. Germline V lookup: CDR1 DFQATT, CDR2 SNEGSKA (reference sequence). CDR3 protein: CSARYSAEAFF. The CDR3 coding sequence is TGCAGTGCTAGATATTCGGCTGAAGCTTTCTTT.

The chain joins TRBV7-2 to TRBJ1-2, with D possibly being TRBD1 (5 bases). Germline V gene sequence: CDR1 SGHTA, CDR2 FQGNSA. The CDR3 runs to 15 residues. The ends were cut back, 1 base at V and 4 bases at J, with 13 bases in the middle. CDR3: CASSLDAGRGYGYTF. The CDR3 DNA reads as TGTGCCAGCAGCTTAGATGCGGGGCGCGGCTATGGCTACACCTTC. Looking up the rest from reference TRBV7-2 and TRBJ1-2 gives the full variable domain: GAGVSQSPSNKVTEKGKDVELRCDPISGHTALYWYRQSLGQGLEFLIYFQGNSAPDKSGLPSDRFSAERTGGSVSTLTIQRTQQEDSAVYLCASSLDAGRGYGYTFGSGTRLTVV.

The gene calls are TRBV2 and TRBJ1-2; D remains unclear. The germline V and J ends were trimmed by 4 bases and 6 bases, with 15 bases remaining between them. The CDR3 consists of 14 residues. CDR1 is SNHLY, CDR2 FYNNEI, per germline. The CDR3 is CASSGAGRGHGYTF. In DNA form, the CDR3 reads TGTGCCAGCAGTGGGGCGGGAAGAGGGCATGGCTACACCTTC.

The chain has TRBV4-3 and TRBJ1-2, with 9 bases fitting TRBD1. V was pared by 0 bases and J by 4 bases, with 6 bases of the junction left unmatched. From germline, CDR1 is LGHNA and CDR2 YSLEER. The CDR3 totals 16 residues. The CDR3 here is CASSQEGGQGIYGYTF. The CDR3 DNA reads TGCGCCAGCAGCCAAGAAGGAGGACAGGGGATCTATGGCTACACCTTC.

The rearrangement links TRBV29-1 to TRBJ1-2, with 7 bases identical to TRBD1. Germline V lookup: CDR1 SQVTM, CDR2 ANQGSEA. Losses at the gene ends were 8 bases for V and 3 bases for J; bases not matched to a gene: 6. The CDR3 loop spans 12 amino acids. CDR3 nucleotide sequence: TGCAGCTCTGTCGGGACAGACTATGGCTACACCTTC. Translating it yields CSSVGTDYGYTF.

This chain uses TRBV5-1 with TRBJ1-3, with D perhaps matching TRBD1 (5 bases). V was shortened by 0 bases and J by 4 bases, with 14 bases between the two germline ends. The CDR3 has 16 amino acids. Germline assignment: CDR1 SGHRS and CDR2 YFSETQ. The CDR3 here is CASSLAAGTGGNTIYF. The CDR3 DNA follows: TGCGCCAGCAGCTTGGCCGCCGGGACTGGGGGAAACACCATATATTTT.

This clone was seen only a few times. The rearrangement joins TRBV2 to TRBJ2-2, with 9 positions matching TRBD1. The CDR3 contains 16 residues. The germline V gene has CDR1 SNHLY and CDR2 FYNNEI. V shed 10 bases and J 6 bases; nucleotides not matched to a gene: 15. This CDR3 reads CAIRIRDRVVAGELFF. CDR3 DNA sequence: TGTGCCATCCGAATCCGGGACAGGGTAGTAGCCGGGGAGCTGTTTTTT.

The table lists this clone with a few counts. The gene calls are TRBV25-1 and TRBJ2-7, with D possibly matching TRBD2 (6 bases). Germline CDR1 and CDR2: MGHDK and SYGVNS. The CDR3 sequence is 16 residues long. V was cut by 6 bases and J by 3 bases, with 21 bases left in between. The chain's CDR3 is CASSPGTPGRSYEQYF. CDR3 sequence (DNA): TGTGCCAGCAGCCCCGGGACCCCCGGGAGAAGCTACGAGCAGTACTTC.

The gene calls are TRBV5-4 and TRBJ2-2; 8 nucleotides align to TRBD2. Trimming cost V 0 bases and J 7 bases; bases outside gene matches: 5. This CDR3 has 15 residues. Germline CDR1 SGHNT, CDR2 YYREEE (reference sequence). CDR3 sequence (DNA): TGTGCCAGCAGCTTGGCCGGGGGGGCGGACGGGGAGCTGTTTTTT. It specifies CASSLAGGADGELFF.

The chain recombines TRBV9 with TRBJ2-2, with 9 bases matching TRBD1. The V gene's germline CDR1 is SGDLS and CDR2 YYNGEE. This CDR3 spans 14 amino acids. The V segment lost 5 bases and the J segment 5 bases; nucleotides outside the gene matches: 4. CDR3 residues: CASRGDRETGELFF. CDR3 DNA sequence: TGTGCCAGCAGGGGGGACAGGGAGACCGGGGAGCTGTTTTTT.

J is TRBJ2-7 and V is TRBV27; 8 bases are shared with TRBD1. CDR1 is MNHEY and CDR2 is SMNVEV in the germline V gene (reference sequence). This CDR3 region has 14 residues. The J segment lost 6 bases and the V segment lost 5 bases, leaving 9 bases of the junction unmatched. In nucleotides, the CDR3 is TGTGCCAGCAGTCCAGGACAGGGTCTGGGCGAGCAGTACTTC. It encodes CASSPGQGLGEQYF.

CDR3 residues: CASSEIEGGQRYGYTF. The CDR3 region has the DNA TGTGCCAGCAGTGAGATAGAGGGAGGGCAGCGGTATGGCTACACCTTC. The V and J genes are TRBV6-1 and TRBJ1-2; D call uncertain. Germline CDR1 reads MNHNS; CDR2 reads SASEGT. The CDR3 runs to 16 residues. Between the trimmed V and J ends, which lost 3 bases and 5 bases, there was a span of 19 bases.

This rearrangement joins TRBV4-2 to TRBJ2-3; 11 bases agree with TRBD2. Germline CDR1 reads LGHNA; CDR2 reads YNFKEQ. The J segment lost 4 bases and the V segment lost 4 bases, leaving 10 bases of the junction unmatched. This CDR3 has 17 residues. The CDR3, as DNA: TGTGCCAGCAGCCCGCGCCAACTAGCGGGGGAGGCAGATACGCAGTATTTT. Translated: CASSPRQLAGEADTQYF.

This chain joins TRBV27 and TRBJ1-2, with D possibly being TRBD1 (5 bases). The CDR3 runs to 14 residues. The germline gives CDR1 MNHEY, CDR2 SMNVEV (reference sequence). The V end lost 1 base, the J end lost 7 bases, and 13 bases lay between the germline ends. CDR3 coding DNA: TGTGCCAGCAGTTTATTGGAGGGGAGGACTGGCTACACCTTC. It encodes CASSLLEGRTGYTF.

This clone occurred once. The chain is built from TRBV19 and TRBJ1-1; D remains unclear. The CDR3 has 15 residues. The V gene lost 1 base and the J gene lost 2 bases, with 11 bases spanning the gap. CDR1 is LNHDA, CDR2 SQIVND, per germline (reference sequence). The CDR3 spells CASSIVSGVNTEAFF. Here the CDR3 DNA reads TGTGCCAGTAGTATAGTATCCGGGGTTAACACTGAAGCTTTCTTT.

The J gene is TRBJ2-1, the V gene TRBV3-1 (or the pseudogene TRBV3-2); TRBD2 might be the D (5 bases). Looked up from germline, CDR1 is LGHDT and CDR2 is YNNKEL (reference sequence). V was cut by 1 base and J by 6 bases, with 7 bases left in between. The CDR3 runs 13 residues. CDR3 sequence (DNA): TGTGCCAGCAGCCAAGTGGACTTCAATGAGCAGTTCTTC. It codes for CASSQVDFNEQFF.

The chain couples TRBV6-5 to TRBJ1-5; TRBD1 matches at 8 bases. The CDR3 totals 14 residues. With V trimmed by 6 bases and J by 0 bases, 1 base remained unmatched. Germline CDR1 is MNHEY and CDR2 is SVGAGI. The CDR3 reads CASRGQASNQPQHF. The DNA for the CDR3 is TGTGCCAGCAGGGGACAGGCTAGCAATCAGCCCCAGCATTTT.

Points on this clone: The sample holds other DNA sequences that translate to the same CDR3. The chain has TRBV9 and TRBJ1-1; D call uncertain. CDR1 and CDR2 (germline): SGDLS, YYNGEE. This CDR3 has 14 residues. Trimming removed 0 bases from V and 1 base from J, with 7 bases in between. CDR3 in amino acids: CASSVAPGNTEAFF. CDR3 DNA sequence: TGTGCCAGCAGCGTAGCACCGGGGAACACTGAAGCTTTCTTT.

The chain links TRBV14 to TRBJ1-2, with 9 bases fitting TRBD1. This CDR3 is 15 amino acids long. V lost 0 bases and J lost 5; bases outside the gene matches: 4. Germline values: CDR1 SGHDN, CDR2 FVKESK. Written as DNA, the CDR3 is TGTGCCAGCAGCCAAGAGGGACAGGGAGTTTATGGCTACACCTTC. This gives the protein CASSQEGQGVYGYTF.

This chain uses TRBV7-2 with TRBJ1-1, with D uncertain. This CDR3 has 12 residues. The germline V and J ends were trimmed by 5 bases and 9 bases, with 13 bases remaining between them. Per germline, CDR1 SGHTA and CDR2 FQGNSA. The CDR3 DNA is TGTGCCAGCAGCCTCCCGGCGGCTAAAGCTTTCTTT. Residues: CASSLPAAKAFF.

This clone was seen more than once but under ten times. In DNA form, the CDR3 reads TGTGCCAGCAGGAAAGGGGAAGGGCTCACTGAAGCTTTCTTT. Translating gives CASRKGEGLTEAFF. The V and J genes are TRBV7-9 and TRBJ1-1; TRBD1 might be the D (5 bases). CDR1 SEHNR and CDR2 FQNEAQ come from the germline V gene (reference sequence). The V gene lost 6 bases and the J gene lost 4 bases, with 15 bases spanning the gap. The CDR3 totals 14 residues.

This clone was picked up one time. The rearrangement uses TRBV9 and TRBJ2-7, with D perhaps matching TRBD2 (5 bases). The ends were cut back, 0 bases at V and 6 bases at J, with 10 bases in the middle. The CDR3 covers 13 residues. Germline V gene data show CDR1 as SGDLS and CDR2 as YYNGEE. CDR3 nucleotides: TGTGCCAGCAGCGTAGCTCCGGGGTTCGAGCAGTACTTC. Encoded protein: CASSVAPGFEQYF.

The gene calls are TRBV4-3 and TRBJ1-6; the D gene is possibly TRBD1 (5 bases). This CDR3 has 13 residues. Germline V CDR1 and CDR2: LGHNA, YSLEER. V lost 2 bases and J lost 8, with 7 bases in between. CDR3 sequence reads: CASSQKGDSPLHF. CDR3 DNA: TGCGCCAGCAGCCAAAAAGGGGATTCACCCCTCCACTTT.

V is TRBV11-2 and J is TRBJ2-3; D may be TRBD1 (6 bases). CDR3 length: 15 amino acids. V dropped 0 bases and J dropped 5 bases, with 12 bases sitting between them. Germline loops: CDR1 SGHAT, CDR2 FQNNGV. In DNA, the CDR3 is TGTGCCAGCAGCTTAGATCAGGGGCTCGGAGATACGCAGTATTTT. It is translated as CASSLDQGLGDTQYF.